A selection of T cell receptor beta chains follows, all from one sample in a study of blood T cell repertoires in COVID-19. The assay was immunoSEQ multiplex PCR, and TCRdb's table has in-frame clones only and misses some. Of a few hundred thousand clones listed, 85% to 90% are singletons. The sample consisted of PBMCs or T cells enriched from blood (not recorded which). The source of these receptors is a man between 18 and 29 years old who had recovered from COVID-19. Both conserved end residues are part of each CDR3. Each record gives: D gene, clone size, V gene, J gene, CDR3 protein, CDR3 DNA. A D gene is named only where the DNA matches it firmly. The listing skips clone size in some rows; elsewhere it reads once, few, many or a size class.

TRBD1,-,TRBV27,TRBJ1-5,CASSLSHRGDQPQHF,TGTGCCAGCAGTTTATCTCACAGGGGGGATCAGCCCCAGCATTTT
-,-,TRBV7-9,TRBJ1-3,CASSLASGRGARGNTIYF,TGTGCCAGCAGCTTAGCTTCTGGAAGGGGCGCAAGAGGAAACACCATATATTTT
-,-,TRBV4-1,TRBJ2-1,CASSQGRNEQFF,TGCGCCAGCAGCCAAGGTAGAAATGAGCAGTTCTTC
TRBD1,-,TRBV2,TRBJ2-2,CASSEQGMGTGELFF,TGTGCCAGCAGCGAACAGGGGATGGGCACCGGGGAGCTGTTTTTT
-,-,TRBV18,TRBJ1-5,CASSATGINQPQHF,TGTGCCAGCTCAGCCACAGGCATCAATCAGCCCCAGCATTTT
-,once,TRBV5-1,TRBJ2-7,CASSLEDSYEQYF,TGCGCCAGCAGCTTGGAGGACAGCTACGAGCAGTACTTC
TRBD2,-,TRBV7-7,TRBJ2-3,CASSLTSGVTDTQYF,TGTGCCAGCAGCTTAACAAGCGGGGTCACAGATACGCAGTATTTT
-,-,TRBV20-1,TRBJ2-7,CSARSGFEQYF,TGCAGTGCTAGGTCCGGGTTCGAGCAGTACTTC
TRBD1,once,TRBV24-1,TRBJ2-1,CATSDRDRGSYNEQFF,TGTGCCACCAGTGATCGGGACAGGGGGTCCTACAATGAGCAGTTCTTC
-,-,TRBV7-9,TRBJ2-3,CASSLVGTKTDTQYF,TGTGCCAGCAGCTTAGTTGGCACCAAAACAGATACGCAGTATTTT
-,-,TRBV19,TRBJ1-1,CASEHTANTEAFF,TGTGCCAGTGAACATACAGCGAACACTGAAGCTTTCTTT
TRBD1,-,TRBV2,TRBJ1-5,CASSKDRGADQPQHF,TGTGCCAGCAGTAAGGACAGGGGAGCGGATCAGCCCCAGCATTTT
-,once,TRBV9,TRBJ2-2,CASSPRLSGELFF,TGTGCCAGCAGCCCGCGGTTATCCGGGGAGCTGTTTTTT
-,-,TRBV29-1,TRBJ1-2,CSVYWSGRSSSNYGYTF,TGCAGCGTTTACTGGTCGGGGAGGTCCTCTTCTAACTATGGCTACACCTTC